The 30 T cell receptor beta chains presented below share a single source sample, sequenced in a study of shared T cell receptors in the human thymus. Data came from immunoSEQ multiplex PCR; TCRdb stores just in-frame clones and leaves some out. The repertoire holds approximately 660,000 clones, around 89% seen once, with about 0.01% in the top ten. The sample was also reused in another study, on human thymus T cells.

Sequencing input: thymocytes. The source is a boy younger than two with a congenital heart defect.

This chain uses TRBV4-2 with TRBJ2-1; D remains unclear. This CDR3 is 15 amino acids long. V lost 0 bases and J lost 5, with 11 bases in between. The germline V gene encodes CDR1 LGHNA and CDR2 YNFKEQ. The CDR3 coding sequence is TGTGCCAGCAGCCAAGATGAGGTAGCAGACAATGAGCAGTTCTTC. Its translation: CASSQDEVADNEQFF.

The V call is TRBV11-3, the J call TRBJ2-2, with D perhaps matching TRBD2 (5 bases). Germline assignment: CDR1 SGHNT and CDR2 YENEEA. Between the trimmed V and J ends, which lost 4 bases and 4 bases, there was a span of 16 bases. The CDR3 has 16 amino acids. The CDR3 sequence: CASSSPADSSTGELFF. CDR3 sequence (DNA): TGTGCCAGCAGCTCCCCTGCGGACTCTAGCACCGGGGAGCTGTTTTTT.

This chain joins TRBV6-6 and TRBJ2-5, with D possibly matching TRBD2 (6 bases). Germline CDR1 and CDR2: MNHNY and SVGAGI (reference sequence). The CDR3 has 15 residues. V shed 4 bases and J shed 3 bases, with 15 bases lying between them. CDR3 region: CASSSPGTREETQYF. The CDR3 DNA sequence: TGTGCCAGCAGTTCCCCTGGGACTCGTGAAGAGACCCAGTACTTC.

This chain joins TRBV7-9 and TRBJ1-2; D is ambiguous. The germline CDR1 and CDR2 sequences are SEHNR and FQNEAQ (reference sequence). V was clipped by 7 bases and J by 6 bases, with 15 bases between them. The CDR3 runs to 13 residues. The CDR3 DNA reads TGTGCCAGCACCTGGAGAGGGCGAGATGGCTACACCTTC. Residues: CASTWRGRDGYTF.

J is TRBJ2-1 and V is TRBV6-4, with TRBD2 identical over 9 bases. Per germline, CDR1 MRHNA and CDR2 SNTAGT. CDR3 length equals 15 residues. The trim removed 5 bases at V and 6 bases at J, leaving 8 bases unmatched. The DNA for the CDR3 is TGTGCCAGCAGTTTTTCCGGACTAGCGACCAATGAGCAGTTCTTC. Translation gives CASSFSGLATNEQFF.

The chain uses TRBV11-3 and TRBJ2-7; 10 bases agree with TRBD2. The CDR3 totals 15 residues. V lost 5 bases to trimming and J lost 2 bases; unmatched junction nucleotides: 6. The germline gives CDR1 SGHNT, CDR2 YENEEA. Here the CDR3 DNA reads TGTGCCAGCAGCCCCCCAGCGGGAGGGCCCTACGAGCAGTACTTC. Its protein is CASSPPAGGPYEQYF.

The genes are TRBV2 and TRBJ2-2, with 8 bases fitting TRBD1. Germline CDR1 and CDR2: SNHLY and FYNNEI. The CDR3 consists of 14 residues. V was clipped by 4 bases and J by 6 bases; unmatched bases: 4. CDR3 residues: CASSAGGAAGELFF. The CDR3 DNA follows: TGTGCCAGCAGTGCAGGGGGCGCGGCCGGGGAGCTGTTTTTT.

This chain connects TRBV27 to TRBJ1-5; 9 bases align to TRBD1. CDR1 MNHEY and CDR2 SMNVEV come from the germline V gene (reference sequence). CDR3 length equals 14 residues. Trimming at V came to 4 bases and at J to 6 bases, leaving 4 bases not matched to a gene. Here the CDR3 DNA reads TGTGCCAGCAGTTCCACGGACAGGGGTCAGCCCCAGCATTTT. Its translation: CASSSTDRGQPQHF.

This clone was found once. V gene TRBV10-3 combines with J gene TRBJ2-7; 7 nucleotides agree with TRBD2. V gave up 0 bases and J gave up 0 bases; unmatched junction bases: 5. CDR1 is ENHRY and CDR2 is SYGVKD in the germline V gene. CDR3 length equals 16 residues. CDR3 loop: CAISESGEGPSYEQYF. In nucleotides, the CDR3 is TGTGCCATCAGTGAGTCTGGGGAGGGACCCTCCTACGAGCAGTACTTC.

The chain couples TRBV27 to TRBJ2-2, with 8 nucleotides matching TRBD2. Germline CDR1 MNHEY, CDR2 SMNVEV (reference sequence). The CDR3 has 18 amino acids. The ends lost 4 bases at V and 1 base at J; junction bases unmatched: 11. CDR3: CASSSGGGAGGNTGELFF. In DNA, the CDR3 is TGTGCCAGCAGTTCCGGAGGAGGGGCGGGAGGGAACACCGGGGAGCTGTTTTTT.

J is TRBJ1-4 and V is TRBV7-9, with a possible D match to TRBD1 (5 bases). Per germline, CDR1 SEHNR and CDR2 FQNEAQ (reference sequence). Between the trimmed V and J ends, which lost 5 bases and 8 bases, there was a span of 12 bases. The CDR3 has 13 amino acids. CDR3 region: CASSPAGGEKLFF. The CDR3 DNA is TGTGCCAGCAGCCCCGCCGGGGGGGAAAAACTGTTTTTT.

This clone has just one count. The chain carries TRBV25-1 and TRBJ2-7; D unclear. The CDR3 sequence is 13 residues long. Germline CDR1 and CDR2: MGHDK and SYGVNS. Trimming removed 1 base from V and 6 bases from J, with 10 bases in between. This CDR3 is CASSESRRVEQYF. The CDR3 bases are TGTGCCAGCAGTGAATCTAGACGGGTCGAGCAGTACTTC.

The J gene is TRBJ2-5, the V gene TRBV9, with D unresolved. The CDR3 totals 14 residues. Germline assignment: CDR1 SGDLS and CDR2 YYNGEE. V lost 1 base to trimming and J lost 5 bases, with 12 bases between them. The CDR3 DNA is TGTGCCAGCAGCGTAACCTACCACGGGGAGACCCAGTACTTC. Translation: CASSVTYHGETQYF.

V gene TRBV18 combines with J gene TRBJ2-1; D uncertain. The CDR3 contains 14 residues. V lost 2 bases and J 7 bases, leaving 12 bases between the germline ends. Germline V gives CDR1 KGHSH, CDR2 LQKENI. The CDR3 coding sequence is TGTGCCAGCTCACCAGGGCCGCCCCCAAATGAGCAGTTCTTC. Its protein product is CASSPGPPPNEQFF.

This clone was detected only once. V usage is TRBV5-1 and J usage is TRBJ1-1; D remains ambiguous. V gave up 1 base and J gave up 0 bases, with 10 bases separating them. Germline V gene sequence: CDR1 SGHRS, CDR2 YFSETQ. CDR3 size: 15 residues. The CDR3 nucleotides read TGCGCCAGCAGCTTGAACCCCAGGATGAACACTGAAGCTTTCTTT. This encodes CASSLNPRMNTEAFF.

This chain links TRBV10-3 with TRBJ2-1, with 8 positions matching TRBD2. The CDR3 extends over 14 amino acids. CDR1 is ENHRY, CDR2 SYGVKD, per germline. Trimming took 2 bases from V and 8 from J; bases not matched to a gene: 5. As DNA, the CDR3 is TGTGCCATCAGTGAGGTCGGGAGGGTCGATGAGCAGTTCTTC. It is translated as CAISEVGRVDEQFF.

This chain uses TRBV6-1 with TRBJ2-2, with a weak D call TRBD2 (6 bases). The CDR3 extends over 20 amino acids. V lost 4 bases and J lost 4, with 28 bases in between. Germline assignment: CDR1 MNHNS and CDR2 SASEGT. DNA for the CDR3: TGTGCCAGCAGTGTAGCTGTGGGGGTGAGGGGAGGCAATAGCACCGGGGAGCTGTTTTTT. Encoded protein: CASSVAVGVRGGNSTGELFF.

The genes are TRBV18 and TRBJ1-1; 8 positions match TRBD1. V shed 5 bases and J 0 bases; nucleotides not matched to a gene: 8. Germline lookup yields CDR1 KGHSH and CDR2 LQKENI. CDR3 length: 16 residues. The CDR3 protein is CASSKQGEWVNTEAFF. The CDR3 nucleotides are TGTGCCAGCTCAAAACAGGGGGAATGGGTGAACACTGAAGCTTTCTTT.

This chain uses TRBV4-3 with TRBJ2-7; D uncertain. The CDR3 spans 14 residues. Germline CDR1 is LGHNA and CDR2 is YSLEER. With 1 base removed from V and 3 bases from J, the gap between germline ends came to 10 bases. The CDR3 here is CASSQVRGFYEQYF. The CDR3 DNA is TGCGCCAGCAGCCAAGTGCGAGGATTCTACGAGCAGTACTTC.

The chain carries TRBV4-1 and TRBJ2-5, with D maybe TRBD2 (6 bases). Trimming pared 3 bases from V and 3 bases from J, leaving 8 bases between. Per germline, CDR1 MGHRA and CDR2 YSYEKL. The CDR3 length is 13 residues. CDR3 amino acids: CASSHPGEETQYF. DNA of the CDR3: TGCGCCAGCAGCCACCCGGGGGAAGAGACCCAGTACTTC.

CDR3 amino acids: CASSHFPSGSRQETQYF. Here the CDR3 DNA reads TGTGCCAGCAGCCACTTTCCTAGCGGGAGCCGCCAAGAGACCCAGTACTTC. The chain has TRBV14 and TRBJ2-5; 10 bases are a match to TRBD2. Germline V gene sequence: CDR1 SGHDN, CDR2 FVKESK. Germline trimming cut 3 bases from V and 1 base from J; bases unmatched to any gene: 8. The CDR3 covers 17 residues.

The rearrangement uses TRBV4-3 and TRBJ2-7; D is possibly TRBD2 (5 bases). CDR1 and CDR2 (germline): LGHNA, YSLEER. The CDR3 runs 13 residues. V was shortened by 1 base and J by 10 bases, with 14 bases between the two germline ends. The CDR3 here is CASSQGRWLPQYF. DNA for the CDR3: TGCGCCAGCAGCCAAGGGAGGTGGTTACCCCAGTACTTC.

The V call is TRBV28, the J call TRBJ2-7, with D perhaps TRBD1 (6 bases). V lost 7 bases, J lost 0 bases, and 19 bases lay in between. The CDR3 consists of 16 residues. Germline V gene lookup returns CDR1 MDHEN and CDR2 SYDVKM. The CDR3 loop reads CASTRFVGASSYEQYF. CDR3 bases: TGTGCCAGCACCAGATTCGTGGGGGCGAGCTCCTACGAGCAGTACTTC.

V is TRBV27 and J is TRBJ2-7, with 7 positions matching TRBD1. The V and J ends lost 5 bases and 5 bases, in that order; junction bases with no gene match: 15. CDR3 size: 16 residues. Germline V gene lookup returns CDR1 MNHEY and CDR2 SMNVEV (reference sequence). The CDR3 loop is CASSPNRGQVVDEQYF. In DNA, the CDR3 is TGTGCCAGCAGTCCCAACCGAGGACAGGTGGTCGACGAGCAGTACTTC.

The sample holds a few counts of this clone. The chain recombines TRBV19 with TRBJ1-2; the D gene is possibly TRBD1 (6 bases). V gave up 7 bases and J gave up 4 bases, with 13 bases separating them. Germline assignment: CDR1 LNHDA and CDR2 SQIVND (reference sequence). CDR3 length: 13 residues. DNA of the CDR3: TGTGCCAGTATGGGGACACTACGCTATGGCTACACCTTC. It yields the protein CASMGTLRYGYTF.

This clone was observed a handful of times. The J gene is TRBJ1-1, the V gene TRBV6-5, with 7 bases fitting TRBD1. The CDR3 is 14 residues long. Unmatched junction bases numbered 10, after V lost 7 bases and J lost 5 bases. Germline V gene lookup returns CDR1 MNHEY and CDR2 SVGAGI. The CDR3 DNA sequence: TGTGCCAGCAACTCAAGGCAGGGGGAGACTGAAGCTTTCTTT. This translates into CASNSRQGETEAFF.

V is TRBV29-1 and J is TRBJ2-1; TRBD2 matches 7 bases. The CDR3 consists of 15 residues. The J segment lost 2 bases and the V segment lost 4 bases, leaving 8 bases of the junction unmatched. The germline V gene encodes CDR1 SQVTM and CDR2 ANQGSEA. CDR3 nucleotide sequence: TGCAGCGTTGGGCCCCCTAGCGGCCCCTACAATGAGCAGTTCTTC. Protein product: CSVGPPSGPYNEQFF.

V usage is TRBV11-2 and J usage is TRBJ2-7, with D maybe TRBD1 (5 bases). CDR1 is SGHAT and CDR2 is FQNNGV in the germline V gene. The CDR3 contains 17 residues. Trimming took off 0 bases at V and 3 bases at J, with 18 bases between the two ends. The CDR3 region has the DNA TGTGCCAGCAGCTTAGATCTGGGCAGGGTCGGTGGCTACGAGCAGTACTTC. It specifies CASSLDLGRVGGYEQYF.

The chain uses TRBV30 and TRBJ2-1; TRBD2 aligns across 12 bases. The germline gives CDR1 GTSNPN, CDR2 SVGIG (reference sequence). There are 18 residues in the CDR3. V was pared by 0 bases and J by 8 bases, with 14 bases of the junction left unmatched. CDR3: CAWSVPSASGRATDEQFF. DNA for the CDR3: TGTGCCTGGAGTGTACCCAGTGCTAGCGGGAGGGCCACGGATGAGCAGTTCTTC.

The V call is TRBV4-2, the J call TRBJ1-1; D is perhaps TRBD1 (5 bases). CDR3 length: 15 residues. The germline V gene has CDR1 LGHNA and CDR2 YNFKEQ. Trimming stripped 0 bases from V and 4 bases from J, with 12 bases between. CDR3 region: CASSQDVQGATEAFF. The CDR3 DNA reads TGTGCCAGCAGCCAAGATGTGCAGGGCGCCACTGAAGCTTTCTTT.